This is a list of T cell receptor beta chains from one sample in a study of T-cell memory formation after mild COVID-19. TCRdb redid the calling of the 5' RACE reads with MiXCR, one entry per CDR3 protein. Of 250,000 to 300,000 distinct CDR3 sequences listed, about a sixth are singletons. Material: PBMCs or a T cell subset sorted from them (not recorded which). These receptors all come from a man between 18 and 29 years old who had mild COVID-19 (a few samples of this study predate the infection). Cell type and time point are not known. Each CDR3 is given with its conserved first and last residue. D genes are given only for firm matches. The size entry is marked missing in some rows and otherwise reads once, few, many or a size class.

J,V,D,size,DNA,CDR3
TRBJ2-3,TRBV7-9,-,many,TGTGCCAGCAGCTTTTCAGGGGACACAGATACGCAGTATTTT,CASSFSGDTDTQYF
TRBJ2-1,TRBV28,TRBD1,few,TGTGCCAGCATCGTAGGGGGCGGCTACAATGAGCAGTTCTTC,CASIVGGGYNEQFF
TRBJ1-2,TRBV6-6,-,few,TGTGCCAGCGCAGAGGCCTATGGCTACACCTTC,CASAEAYGYTF
TRBJ1-5,TRBV7-9,TRBD1,many,TGTGCCAGCAGCTTGACAGGGGGGGATCAGCCCCAGCATTTT,CASSLTGGDQPQHF
TRBJ2-6,TRBV7-9,-,-,TGTGCCAGCACCCTGAGCTCTGGGGCCAACGTCCTGACTTTC,CASTLSSGANVLTF
TRBJ2-5,TRBV5-4,-,few,TGTGCCAGCAGTCCGGACGTGTACCAAGAGACCCAGTACTTC,CASSPDVYQETQYF
TRBJ1-5,TRBV5-1,-,-,TGCGCCAGCTCGGGGGGGGGCGCCGGTCAGCCCCAGCATTTT,CASSGGGAGQPQHF
TRBJ2-6,TRBV20-1,-,few,TGCAGTGCCCACTCTGGGGCCAACGTCCTGACTTTC,CSAHSGANVLTF
TRBJ2-3,TRBV6-6,-,few,TGTGCCAGCAGACTCCTTGGGGCCTCAGATACGCAGTATTTT,CASRLLGASDTQYF
TRBJ2-7,TRBV7-2,TRBD1,-,TGTGCCAGCAGCTGGACAGGCTCCTACGAGCAGTACTTC,CASSWTGSYEQYF
TRBJ1-5,TRBV9,TRBD1,-,TGTGCCAGCAGTGACAGGGGAGATCAGCCCCAGCATTTT,CASSDRGDQPQHF
TRBJ2-2,TRBV7-8,-,few,TGTGCCAGCAGCTTAATGTCGCAGGGGATGGCCGGGGAGCTGTTTTTT,CASSLMSQGMAGELFF
TRBJ1-2,TRBV9,-,-,TGTGCCAGCAGCGTAGACCCTGAGGGGTATGGCTACACCTTC,CASSVDPEGYGYTF
TRBJ2-1,TRBV29-1,-,few,TGCAGCGTTGAGGGCAATTACAATGAGCAGTTCTTC,CSVEGNYNEQFF
TRBJ2-7,TRBV4-1,-,-,TGCGCCAGCAGCCAAGAGGGCGGGGTGGGATCCTACGAGCAGTACTTC,CASSQEGGVGSYEQYF
TRBJ2-5,TRBV10-2,-,-,TGCGCCAGCAGTGAGGGGACGTACTCGACAATTTCGACCCAGTACTTC,CASSEGTYSTISTQYF
TRBJ2-1,TRBV7-2,TRBD2,few,TGTGCCAGCAGCTCCGGACTAGCGGGATATGAGCAGTTCTTC,CASSSGLAGYEQFF
TRBJ2-3,TRBV29-1,-,-,TGCAGCGCGACTAGGCCCACAGATACGCAGTATTTT,CSATRPTDTQYF
TRBJ2-5,TRBV5-1,TRBD1,many,TGCGCCAGCAGCTTAGGGACAGCCACGGTGGTCCAGTACTTC,CASSLGTATVVQYF
TRBJ2-5,TRBV4-2,TRBD1,few,TGTGCCAGCAGCCCCGCCAGGGGACAGGGGGGGGAGACCCAGTACTTC,CASSPARGQGGETQYF
TRBJ2-1,TRBV3-1,TRBD2,few,TGTGCCAGCAGCCAAGATCAGGCTAGCGGGGGGTACAATGAGCAGTTCTTC,CASSQDQASGGYNEQFF
TRBJ1-1,TRBV5-5,-,few,TGTGCCAGCAGCCCGGAGACAAGACTCAATGGAGCTTTCTTT,CASSPETRLNGAFF
TRBJ1-5,TRBV3-1,-,-,TGTGCCAGCAGCCACGGACGGCGCAATCAGCCCCAGCATTTT,CASSHGRRNQPQHF
TRBJ2-3,TRBV11-3,TRBD2,-,TGTGCCAGCAGCTTAGGGACAGCGGGGGGAAGAACAGATACGCAGTATTTT,CASSLGTAGGRTDTQYF
TRBJ1-3,TRBV29-1,-,-,TGCAGCGTTGAAGAGCTGTTGGGGAACACCATATATTTT,CSVEELLGNTIYF
TRBJ2-4,TRBV4-2,TRBD2,few,TGTGCCAGCAGCCGAGGAATTAGCGGGGCTATAGCCAAAAACATTCAGTACTTC,CASSRGISGAIAKNIQYF
TRBJ2-3,TRBV6-6,-,-,TGTGCCAGCAGTTACTCGACGGGGGCGAGAGCAGAAGCGAGTACAGATACGCAGTATTTT,CASSYSTGARAEASTDTQYF
TRBJ2-5,TRBV14,-,-,TGTGCCAGCAACACAGACCCGACAGAGACCCAGTACTTC,CASNTDPTETQYF
TRBJ2-6,TRBV30,-,-,TGTGCCTGGTCATATGGCGTTTGGGGACAGGCCAACGTCCTGACTTTC,CAWSYGVWGQANVLTF
TRBJ1-1,TRBV7-9,-,few,TGTGCCAGCAGCCTCTCGACTGGGAACACTGAAGCTTTCTTT,CASSLSTGNTEAFF
TRBJ2-7,TRBV9,TRBD1,-,TGTGCCAGCAGCGTAGGGCTGGACAGGGGGTACGAGCAGTACTTC,CASSVGLDRGYEQYF
TRBJ2-1,TRBV5-1,-,few,TGCGCCAGCAGCTTGGTCCAAGGGAAAACCAATGAGCAGTTCTTC,CASSLVQGKTNEQFF
TRBJ2-2,TRBV3-1,-,few,TGTGCCAGCAGCCAAGTATCCTTGATCGCTCGGGGGTCCGGGGAGCTGTTTTTT,CASSQVSLIARGSGELFF
TRBJ2-2,TRBV3-1,TRBD2,-,TGTGCCAGCAGCTCCGGGACTAGTTTTTCCGGGGAGCTGTTTTTT,CASSSGTSFSGELFF
TRBJ2-5,TRBV14,-,few,TGTGCCAGCAGCCATATCCGCGGGGAGACCCAGTACTTC,CASSHIRGETQYF
TRBJ2-2,TRBV27,-,-,TGTGCCAGCAGAAAACCGGGAAAGGGGGAGCTGTTTTTT,CASRKPGKGELFF
TRBJ2-3,TRBV6-2/TRBV6-3,TRBD1,-,TGTGCCAGCAACCCCGGGACAGAGGTTTGGGATACGCAGTATTTT,CASNPGTEVWDTQYF
TRBJ2-1,TRBV7-2,TRBD2,-,TGTGCCAGCAGCCCGAGGCTAGCGGGGGATTACAATGAGCAGTTCTTC,CASSPRLAGDYNEQFF
TRBJ2-7,TRBV7-6,-,few,TGTGCCAGCAGCTTAGTCCAGGGGTCCTACGAGCAGTACTTC,CASSLVQGSYEQYF
TRBJ1-1,TRBV29-1,-,many,TGTACAGGTCTGAGGAACACTGAAGCTTTCTTT,CTGLRNTEAFF
TRBJ2-7,TRBV5-1,TRBD2,few,TGCGCCAGCAGCTTGGAGTCGGGTGCGGGGGCCTACGAGCAGTACTTC,CASSLESGAGAYEQYF
TRBJ2-1,TRBV12-3/TRBV12-4,-,-,TGTGCCAGCAGTTTAGCGGACTACAATGAGCAGTTCTTC,CASSLADYNEQFF
TRBJ2-7,TRBV5-5,-,many,TGTGCCAGCAGCTTGCCGGCGTGGGGTGCCTACGAGCAGTACTTC,CASSLPAWGAYEQYF
TRBJ2-3,TRBV4-2,-,-,TGTGCCAGCAGCCAAGAACCGGGACTCACGGCCACTGATACGCAGTATTTT,CASSQEPGLTATDTQYF
TRBJ2-1,TRBV5-1,TRBD1,-,TGCGCCAGCAGCTTGAGGGGACAGTCCCGGGGCTCCTACAATGAGCAGTTCTTC,CASSLRGQSRGSYNEQFF
TRBJ2-1,TRBV29-1,-,few,TGCAGCGTTGACAGGAGGGCCCACAATGAGCAGTTCTTC,CSVDRRAHNEQFF
TRBJ2-1,TRBV5-6,-,few,TGTGCCAGCAGCTTCGACGGCTCCTACAATGAGCAGTTCTTC,CASSFDGSYNEQFF